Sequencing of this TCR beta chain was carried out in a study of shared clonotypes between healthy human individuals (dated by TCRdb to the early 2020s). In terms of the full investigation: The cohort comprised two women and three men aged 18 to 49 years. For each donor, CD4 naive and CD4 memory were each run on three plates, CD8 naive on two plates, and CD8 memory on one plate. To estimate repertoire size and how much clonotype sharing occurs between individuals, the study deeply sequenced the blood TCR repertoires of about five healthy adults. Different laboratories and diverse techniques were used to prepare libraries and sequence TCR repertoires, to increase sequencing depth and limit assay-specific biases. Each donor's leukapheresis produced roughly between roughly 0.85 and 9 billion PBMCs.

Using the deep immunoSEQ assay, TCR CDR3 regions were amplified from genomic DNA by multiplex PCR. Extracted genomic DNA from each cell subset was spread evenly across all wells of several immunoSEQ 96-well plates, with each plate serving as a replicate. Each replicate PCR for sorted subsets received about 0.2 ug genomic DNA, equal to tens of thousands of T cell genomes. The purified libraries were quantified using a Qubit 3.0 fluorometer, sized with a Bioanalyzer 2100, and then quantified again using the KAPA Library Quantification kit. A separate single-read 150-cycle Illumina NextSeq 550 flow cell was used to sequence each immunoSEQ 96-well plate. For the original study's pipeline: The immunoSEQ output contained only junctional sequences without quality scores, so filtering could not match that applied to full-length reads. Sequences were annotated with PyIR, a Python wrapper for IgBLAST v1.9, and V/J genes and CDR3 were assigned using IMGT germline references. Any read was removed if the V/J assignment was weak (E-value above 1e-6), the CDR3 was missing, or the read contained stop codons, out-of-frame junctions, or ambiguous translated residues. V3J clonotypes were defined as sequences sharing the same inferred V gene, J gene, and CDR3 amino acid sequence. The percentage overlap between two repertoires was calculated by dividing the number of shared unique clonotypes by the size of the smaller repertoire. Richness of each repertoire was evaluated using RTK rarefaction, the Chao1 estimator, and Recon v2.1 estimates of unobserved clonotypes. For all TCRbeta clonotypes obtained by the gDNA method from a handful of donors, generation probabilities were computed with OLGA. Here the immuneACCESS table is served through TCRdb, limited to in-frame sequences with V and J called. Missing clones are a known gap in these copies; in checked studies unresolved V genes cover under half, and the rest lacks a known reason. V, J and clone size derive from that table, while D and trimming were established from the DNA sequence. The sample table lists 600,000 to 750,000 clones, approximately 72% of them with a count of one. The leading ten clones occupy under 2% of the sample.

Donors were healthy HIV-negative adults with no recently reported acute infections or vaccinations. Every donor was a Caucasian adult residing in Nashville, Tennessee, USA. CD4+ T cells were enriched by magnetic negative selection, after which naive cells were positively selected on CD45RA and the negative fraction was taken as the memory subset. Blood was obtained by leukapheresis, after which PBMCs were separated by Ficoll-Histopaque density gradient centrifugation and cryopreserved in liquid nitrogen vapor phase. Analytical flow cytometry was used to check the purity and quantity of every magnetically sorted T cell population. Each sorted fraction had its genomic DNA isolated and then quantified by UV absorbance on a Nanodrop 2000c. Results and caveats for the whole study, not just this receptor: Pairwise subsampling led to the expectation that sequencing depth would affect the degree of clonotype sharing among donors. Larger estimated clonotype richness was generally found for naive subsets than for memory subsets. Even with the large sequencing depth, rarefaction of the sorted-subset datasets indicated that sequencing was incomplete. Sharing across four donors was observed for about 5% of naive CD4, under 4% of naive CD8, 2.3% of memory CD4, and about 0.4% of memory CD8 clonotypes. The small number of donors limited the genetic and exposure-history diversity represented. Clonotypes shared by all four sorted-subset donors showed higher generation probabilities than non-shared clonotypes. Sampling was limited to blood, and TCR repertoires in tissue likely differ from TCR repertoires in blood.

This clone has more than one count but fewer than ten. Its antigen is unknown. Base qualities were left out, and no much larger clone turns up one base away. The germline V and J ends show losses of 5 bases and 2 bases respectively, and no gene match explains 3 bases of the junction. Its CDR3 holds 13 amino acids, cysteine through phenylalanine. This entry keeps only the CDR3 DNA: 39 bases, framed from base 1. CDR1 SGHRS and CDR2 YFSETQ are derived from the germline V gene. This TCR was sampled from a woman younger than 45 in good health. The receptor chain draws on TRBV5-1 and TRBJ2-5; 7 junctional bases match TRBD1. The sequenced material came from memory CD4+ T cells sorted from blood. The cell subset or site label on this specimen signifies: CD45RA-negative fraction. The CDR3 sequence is CASRWGQQETQYF. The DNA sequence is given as TGCGCCAGCAGGTGGGGACAGCAAGAGACCCAGTACTTC.